This T cell receptor beta chain was recorded in a study of OX40 agonist ivuxolimab in advanced cancers. Turning to the study itself: Hepatocellular carcinoma, melanoma, renal cell or head and neck cancer occurred in dose-escalation patients.

This clone occurred once. Sequenced by immunoSEQ multiplex PCR; TCRdb stores in-frame clones only, minus some. The sample shows tens of thousands of clones, approximately 86% of them seen only once. Germline-derived CDR1 and CDR2 are SGHKS and YYEKEE (reference sequence). V was clipped by 0 bases and J by 2 bases, with 5 bases between them. The CDR3 is made up of 14 amino acids. The sample consisted of CD4+ or CD8+ T cells sorted from blood, taken in a trial of the OX40 agonist ivuxolimab. This clonotype was sampled from an adult with an advanced solid tumor such as melanoma, head and neck, liver or kidney cancer. The chain is built from TRBV5-5 and TRBJ2-2; D remains unclear. The CDR3 region has the DNA TGTGCCAGCAGCTTGGCGGCTAACACCGGGGAGCTGTTTTTT. Translated: CASSLAANTGELFF. The full variable domain, rest sourced from reference TRBV5-5 and TRBJ2-2, is DAGVTQSPTHLIKTRGQQVTLRCSPISGHKSVSWYQQVLGQGPQFIFQYYEKEERGRGNFPDRFSARQFPNYSSELNVNALLLGDSALYLCASSLAANTGELFFGEGSRLTVL.